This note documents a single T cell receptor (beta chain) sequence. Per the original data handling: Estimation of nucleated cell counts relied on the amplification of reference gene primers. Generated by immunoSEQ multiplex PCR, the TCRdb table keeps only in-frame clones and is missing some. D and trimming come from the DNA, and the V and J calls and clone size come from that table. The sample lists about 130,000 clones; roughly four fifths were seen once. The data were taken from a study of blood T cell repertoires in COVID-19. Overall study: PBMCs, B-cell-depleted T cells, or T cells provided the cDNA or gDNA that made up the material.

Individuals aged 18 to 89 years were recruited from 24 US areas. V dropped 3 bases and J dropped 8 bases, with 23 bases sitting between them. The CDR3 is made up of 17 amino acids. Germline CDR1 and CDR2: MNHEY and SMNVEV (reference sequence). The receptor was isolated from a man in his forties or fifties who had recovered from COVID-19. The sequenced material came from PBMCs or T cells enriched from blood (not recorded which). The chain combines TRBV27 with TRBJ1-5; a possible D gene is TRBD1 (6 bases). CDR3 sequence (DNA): TGTGCCAGCAGTTTCCGTGGTGTCGGGGGGGCTACTGAGCCCCAGCATTTT. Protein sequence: CASSFRGVGGATEPQHF.